One TCR beta chain is described in this entry. The data were produced by immunoSEQ multiplex PCR, yet TCRdb's version contains in-frame clones alone and is incomplete. This table holds tens of thousands of clones, around 87% found once. This sample is part of a study of T cell responses to AZD1222 COVID-19 vaccine. Deletions cut 2 bases from V and 8 bases from J, with 21 bases between. CDR1 is MNHEY and CDR2 is SMNVEV in the germline V gene (reference sequence). This CDR3 has 16 amino acids. Pooled together were second doses at about 4 or about 12 weeks. The rearrangement links TRBV27 to TRBJ1-2; TRBD1 is a possible D gene (5 bases). The starting material was peripheral blood, obtained 28 days after the second AZD1222 dose. The TCR comes from an adult who received the AZD1222 COVID-19 vaccine. Here the CDR3 reads CASSLTGTSRAGGYTF. As DNA, the CDR3 is TGTGCCAGCAGTTTAACGGGGACTAGTAGGGCGGGAGGCTACACCTTC.